The entry below gives a single T cell receptor (beta chain) sequence along with its context. This clonotype has ten or more counts. The antigen it recognizes is unknown. Within one base of it there is no much larger clone, and no base qualities were kept. Counted from cysteine to phenylalanine, this CDR3 has 13 amino acids. The DNA shown is the 39-base CDR3, in frame from base 1. Cut back by 8 bases and 2 bases, the V and J ends lie 12 bases apart. Looking up the germline V gene yields CDR1 SNHLY and CDR2 FYNNEI. The data stem from a study of CD8+CD57+ T cells in acquired aplastic anemia (dated by TCRdb to between 2017 and 2018). In terms of the full investigation: DNA extracted from sorted CD4+ and CD8+ cells had a mean of approximately 3 ug, with a range of about 0.18 to 27.4 ug. A CD8+CD57+ expansion meant a frequency higher than the mean frequency seen in healthy subjects.

What the research found in general, with its limitations: Patients and healthy controls showed no significant difference in CD8+ Simpson's diversity (P=0.060). Roughly 31 CD8+ CDR3 sequences were shared between patients and controls but appeared highly expressed in patients and within their immunodominant clones.

Profiling of TCR beta VDJ combinations and CDR3 sequences used genomic DNA as the template. An Illumina HiSeq 2000 was used for TCR repertoire sequencing. In the authors' own workflow: Repertoire assessment relied on Simpson's diversity index, CDR3 size and DJ length profiles, and TRBV/TRBJ rearrangement plots. Whichever DNA sequence was most abundant in the deep sequencing data was defined as the immunodominant clone. CDR3 amino acid sequences were screened for sharing across subjects and compared with published repertoires and the VDJdb database. TCRdb redid the processing of the public reads, applying fastp at Q25 and MiXCR, and retained in-frame beta chains. One record per CDR3 amino acid sequence lists the most common genes and DNA. What appears here as the V and J calls and clone size reflects TCRdb's work, not the paper's. Within this sample are hundreds of thousands of distinct CDR3 sequences, with under 40% of them counted one time only. The ten largest clones represent less than 1% of the sample.

Expansion of CD8+CD57+ cells had been shown by flow cytometry in the patients chosen for sequencing. Every patient had a diagnosis of severe acquired aplastic anemia based on International Study of Aplastic Anemia and Agranulocytosis and Camitta criteria. No therapy had been received by the patients at the time of blood sampling. The study deep-sequenced TCR repertoires of sorted CD4+ and CD8+ blood T cells from severe aplastic anemia patients and healthy subjects. Patients were enrolled under clinicaltrials.gov protocols 00001620, 01623167, 00001397, 00071045, 00081523 and 00961064 in the USA. Ficoll-Paque density gradient centrifugation was used to isolate peripheral blood mononuclear cells. Before DNA was extracted, CD4+ and CD8+ T cells were sorted using either FACS or magnetic beads.

Source material: sorted CD4+, CD8+, or CD8+CD57+ T cells (not recorded which) from PBMCs. This TCR was recovered from a human donor with aplastic anemia. Recombination linked TRBV2 to TRBJ2-5; the D gene is perhaps TRBD1 or TRBD2, each of them matching over 6 bases. The base sequence is TGTGCCAGCCTCCGGGGGCAGCAAGAGACCCAGTACTTC. Its coded protein is CASLRGQQETQYF.